Detailed here is one T cell receptor (beta chain). Its antigen is still unknown. TCR beta libraries carry UMIs added by 5'RACE template switching. TCRdb reprocessed the 5' RACE reads; each CDR3 protein has one entry and no DNA is given. In all, the sample yields some 440,000 distinct CDR3 sequences. This entry is derived from a study of T cells expressing NK-cell markers. On the study more broadly: Seven HCMV-seropositive donors and one seronegative donor made up the eight sequenced donors. The study, taken as a whole, reports: The dominant NKG2C+ clonotypes represented about 1.0-7.5% of CD8+ T cells in five or six donors. The leading position in the CD3+CD56-NKG2C+ fraction of several donors also went to these clonotypes.

The CDR3 contains 14 residues. CDR1 and CDR2 (germline): LNHDA, SQIVND (reference sequence). The chain combines TRBV19 with TRBJ2-1; the TCRdb D gene call, TRBD2, has no DNA to confirm it. The source of this sequence is a woman in her 50s in good health. The sample comprised blood T cells: a sorted CD56 or NKG2C T cell subset, CD4+ or CD8+ T cells, or bulk PBMC T cells (not recorded which). CDR3 residues: CASSSAGGGYEQFF.